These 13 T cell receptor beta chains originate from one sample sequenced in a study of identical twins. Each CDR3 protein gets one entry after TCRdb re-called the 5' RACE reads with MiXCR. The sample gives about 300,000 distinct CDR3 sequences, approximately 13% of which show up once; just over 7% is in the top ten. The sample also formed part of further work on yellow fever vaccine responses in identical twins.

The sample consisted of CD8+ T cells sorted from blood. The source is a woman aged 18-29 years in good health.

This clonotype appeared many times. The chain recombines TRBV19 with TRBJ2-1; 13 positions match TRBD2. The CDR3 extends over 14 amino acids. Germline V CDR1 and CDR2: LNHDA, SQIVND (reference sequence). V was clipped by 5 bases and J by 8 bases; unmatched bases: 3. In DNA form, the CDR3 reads TGTGCCAGTAGTGGGACTAGCGGGATGGATGAGCAGTTCTTC. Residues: CASSGTSGMDEQFF.

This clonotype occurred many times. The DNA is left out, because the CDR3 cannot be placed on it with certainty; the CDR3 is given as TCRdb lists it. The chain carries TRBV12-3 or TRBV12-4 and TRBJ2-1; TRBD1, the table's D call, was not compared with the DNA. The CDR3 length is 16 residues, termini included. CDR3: CASSSSLGPGYNEQFF.

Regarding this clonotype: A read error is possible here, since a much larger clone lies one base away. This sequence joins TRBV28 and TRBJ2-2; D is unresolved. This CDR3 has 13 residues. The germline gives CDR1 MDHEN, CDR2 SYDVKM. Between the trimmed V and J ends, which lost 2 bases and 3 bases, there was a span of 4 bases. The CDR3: CASSLEHTGELFF. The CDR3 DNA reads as TGTGCCAGCAGTTTAGAGCACACCGGGGAGCTGTTTTTT.

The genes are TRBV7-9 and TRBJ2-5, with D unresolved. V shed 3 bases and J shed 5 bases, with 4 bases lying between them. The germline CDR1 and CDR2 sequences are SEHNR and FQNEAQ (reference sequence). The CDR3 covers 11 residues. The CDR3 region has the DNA TGTGCCAGCAGCTTGTTTGAGACCCAGTACTTC. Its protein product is CASSLFETQYF. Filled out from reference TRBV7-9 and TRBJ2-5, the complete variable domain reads DTGVSQNPRHKITKRGQNVTFRCDPISEHNRLYWYRQTLGQGPEFLTYFQNEAQLEKSRLLSDRFSAERPKGSFSTLEIQRTEQGDSAMYLCASSLFETQYFGPGTRLLVL.

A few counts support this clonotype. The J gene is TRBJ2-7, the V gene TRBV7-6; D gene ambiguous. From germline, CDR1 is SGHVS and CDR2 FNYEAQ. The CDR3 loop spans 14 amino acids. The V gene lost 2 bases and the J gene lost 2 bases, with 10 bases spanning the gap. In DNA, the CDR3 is TGTGCCAGCAGCTTATACCCCGACACCTACGAGCAGTACGTC. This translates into CASSLYPDTYEQYV.

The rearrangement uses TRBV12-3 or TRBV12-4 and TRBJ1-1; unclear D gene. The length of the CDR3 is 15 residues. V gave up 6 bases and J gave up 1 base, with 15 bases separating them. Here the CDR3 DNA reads TGTGCCAGCAGCCCTTACACCGACGGGAACACTGAAGCTTTCTTT. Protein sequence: CASSPYTDGNTEAFF.

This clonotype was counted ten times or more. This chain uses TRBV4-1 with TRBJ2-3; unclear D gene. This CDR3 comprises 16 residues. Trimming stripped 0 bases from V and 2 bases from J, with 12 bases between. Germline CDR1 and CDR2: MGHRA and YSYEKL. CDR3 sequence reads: CASSQDSVEPTDTQYF. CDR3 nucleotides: TGCGCCAGCAGCCAAGATTCTGTCGAACCCACAGATACGCAGTATTTT.

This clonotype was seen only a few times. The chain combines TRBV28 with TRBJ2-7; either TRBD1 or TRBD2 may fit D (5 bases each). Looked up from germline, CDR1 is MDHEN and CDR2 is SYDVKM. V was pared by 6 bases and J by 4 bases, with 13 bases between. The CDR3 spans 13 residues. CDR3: CASRRGAQYEQYF. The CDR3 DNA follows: TGTGCCAGCAGGAGGGGCGCTCAGTACGAGCAGTACTTC.

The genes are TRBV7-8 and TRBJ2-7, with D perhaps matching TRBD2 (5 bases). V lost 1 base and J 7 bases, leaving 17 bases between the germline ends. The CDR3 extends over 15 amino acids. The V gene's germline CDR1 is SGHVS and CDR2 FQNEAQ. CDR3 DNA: TGTGCCAGCAGCTTAGTGGCCGGGGAGCTGGGTGAGCAGTACTTC. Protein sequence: CASSLVAGELGEQYF.

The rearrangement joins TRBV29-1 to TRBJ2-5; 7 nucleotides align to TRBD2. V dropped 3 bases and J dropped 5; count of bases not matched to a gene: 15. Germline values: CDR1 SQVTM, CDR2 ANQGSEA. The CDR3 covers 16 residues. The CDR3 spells CSVEGGEGPMEETQYF. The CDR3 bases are TGCAGCGTTGAGGGGGGGGAAGGGCCCATGGAGGAGACCCAGTACTTC.

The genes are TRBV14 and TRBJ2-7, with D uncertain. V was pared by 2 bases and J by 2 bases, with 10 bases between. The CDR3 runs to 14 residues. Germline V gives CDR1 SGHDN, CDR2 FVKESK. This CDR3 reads CASSQRSVTYEQYF. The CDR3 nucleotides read TGTGCCAGCAGCCAACGATCGGTCACCTACGAGCAGTACTTC.

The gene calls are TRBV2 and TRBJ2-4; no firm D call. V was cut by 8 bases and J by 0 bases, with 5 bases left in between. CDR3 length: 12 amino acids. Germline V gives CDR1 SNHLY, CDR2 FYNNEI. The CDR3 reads CASVLAKNIQYF. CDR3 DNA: TGTGCCAGCGTCCTAGCCAAAAACATTCAGTACTTC.

The CDR3 DNA follows: TGTGCCAGCAGCCAAGTGGGTATGACTAGCGGCCTAAACAATGAGCAGTTCTTC. Residues: CASSQVGMTSGLNNEQFF. The rearrangement joins TRBV4-2 to TRBJ2-1; 9 bases agree with TRBD2. CDR1 is LGHNA, CDR2 YNFKEQ, per germline. Germline trimming cut 1 base from V and 5 bases from J; bases unmatched to any gene: 12. This CDR3 contains 18 residues.